This record looks at one T cell receptor beta chain sequence and its context. The sample comes from a study of radiotherapy plus CTLA-4 blockade in lung cancer. V was cut by 4 bases and J by 5 bases, with 17 bases left in between. The CDR3 length is 15 residues. The V gene's germline CDR1 is KGHSH and CDR2 LQKENI. TCRdb keeps only in-frame clones here, not all; method: immunoSEQ multiplex PCR. The sample holds about 59,000 clones, around 68% seen once. This receptor was obtained from a human donor with non-small cell lung cancer whose response to radiotherapy plus ipilimumab could not be evaluated. Sample: peripheral blood, taken from a patient treated with radiotherapy plus ipilimumab. V and J are TRBV18 and TRBJ1-2; no reliable D call. The CDR3 DNA sequence: TGTGCCAGCTCACTCTCTGCCGGGTCTCTATATGGCTACACCTTC. It translates to CASSLSAGSLYGYTF.